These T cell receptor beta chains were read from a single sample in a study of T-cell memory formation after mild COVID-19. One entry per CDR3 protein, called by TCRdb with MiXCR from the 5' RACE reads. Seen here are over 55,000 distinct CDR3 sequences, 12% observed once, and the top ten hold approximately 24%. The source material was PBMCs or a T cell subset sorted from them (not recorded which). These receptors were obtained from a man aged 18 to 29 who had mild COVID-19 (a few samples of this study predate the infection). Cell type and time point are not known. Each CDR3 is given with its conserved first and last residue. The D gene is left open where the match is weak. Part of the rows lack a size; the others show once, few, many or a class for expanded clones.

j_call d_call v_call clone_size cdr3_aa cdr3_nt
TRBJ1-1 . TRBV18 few CASSPSVGARTEAFF TGTGCCAGCTCACCTTCCGTGGGGGCCCGGACTGAAGCTTTCTTT
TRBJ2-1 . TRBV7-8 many CASSSFNNEQFF TGTGCCAGCAGCTCCTTTAACAATGAGCAGTTCTTC
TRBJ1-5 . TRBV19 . CASSRGGGRLNQPQHF TGTGCCAGTAGTCGAGGTGGGGGCCGACTTAATCAGCCCCAGCATTTT
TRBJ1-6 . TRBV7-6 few CASSLGNRALNSPLHF TGTGCCAGCAGCTTAGGAAACCGGGCCCTAAATTCACCCCTCCACTTT
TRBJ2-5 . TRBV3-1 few CASSSMGGAETQYF TGTGCCAGCAGCTCGATGGGGGGAGCAGAGACCCAGTACTTC
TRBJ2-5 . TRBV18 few CASSLPGPKETQYF TGTGCCAGCTCATTACCGGGACCTAAGGAAACCCAGTACTTC
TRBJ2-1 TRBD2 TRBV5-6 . CASSPTSGLYNEQFF TGTGCCAGCAGCCCGACTAGCGGCCTATACAATGAGCAGTTCTTC
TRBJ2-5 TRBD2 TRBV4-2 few CASSQLFGVAGEETQYF TGTGCCAGCAGCCAACTCTTTGGGGTAGCGGGGGAAGAGACCCAGTACTTC
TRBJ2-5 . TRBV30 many CAWSPRETQYF TGTGCCTGGAGCCCAAGGGAGACCCAGTACTTC
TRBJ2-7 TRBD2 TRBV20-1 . CSLARLAGYEQYF TGCAGTCTGGCGAGGCTAGCGGGGTACGAGCAGTACTTC
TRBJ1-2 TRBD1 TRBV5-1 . CASSWDGQGNYGYTF TGCGCCAGCAGCTGGGACGGACAGGGTAACTATGGCTACACCTTC
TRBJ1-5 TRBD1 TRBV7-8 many CASEIGQGNQPQHF TGTGCCAGCGAAATTGGACAGGGCAATCAGCCCCAGCATTTT
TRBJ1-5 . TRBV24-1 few CATSSNRGQPQHF TGTGCCACCAGTTCAAACCGCGGGCAGCCCCAGCATTTT
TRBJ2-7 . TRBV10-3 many CAISESLGTFNEQYF TGTGCCATCAGTGAGTCGTTGGGGACATTCAACGAGCAGTACTTC
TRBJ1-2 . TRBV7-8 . CASAWTDNYGYTF TGTGCCTCCGCATGGACAGATAACTATGGCTACACCTTC
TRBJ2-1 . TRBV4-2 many CASSQDWDSLLREQFF TGTGCCAGCAGCCAAGATTGGGACTCCCTTTTGCGTGAGCAGTTCTTC
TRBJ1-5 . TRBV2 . CASSDQGFFQPQHF TGTGCCAGCAGTGATCAGGGGTTTTTTCAGCCCCAGCATTTT
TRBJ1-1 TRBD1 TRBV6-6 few CASSYIALAGGNTEAFF TGTGCCAGCAGTTACATTGCTCTGGCAGGGGGCAACACTGAAGCTTTCTTT
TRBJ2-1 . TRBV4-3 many CASSQDPEDYPYNEQFF TGCGCCAGCAGCCAAGATCCCGAGGACTACCCCTACAATGAGCAGTTCTTC
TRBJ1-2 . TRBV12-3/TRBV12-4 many CASSLGSDQIHTF TGTGCCAGCAGTTTGGGATCAGACCAGATCCACACCTTC
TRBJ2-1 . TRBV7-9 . CASGGVYNEQFF TGTGCCAGCGGAGGGGTCTACAATGAGCAGTTCTTC
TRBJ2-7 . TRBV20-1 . CSATSRQTYEQYF TGCAGTGCTACCTCTAGACAGACCTACGAGCAGTACTTC
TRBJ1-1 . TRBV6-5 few CASSEGTGTEAFF TGTGCCAGCAGTGAAGGGACGGGCACTGAAGCTTTCTTT